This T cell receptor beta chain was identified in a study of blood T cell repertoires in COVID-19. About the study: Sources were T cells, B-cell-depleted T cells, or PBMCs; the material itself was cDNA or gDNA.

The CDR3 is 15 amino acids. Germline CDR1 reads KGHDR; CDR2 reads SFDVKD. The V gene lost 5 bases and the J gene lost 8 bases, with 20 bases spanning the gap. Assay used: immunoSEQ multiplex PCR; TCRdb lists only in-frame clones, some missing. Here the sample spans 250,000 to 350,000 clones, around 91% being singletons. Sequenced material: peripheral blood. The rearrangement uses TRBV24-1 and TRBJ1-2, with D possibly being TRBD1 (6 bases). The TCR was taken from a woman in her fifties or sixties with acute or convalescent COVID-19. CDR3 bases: TGTGCCACCAGTGGCGTTAGAGCACAGGGCGAGGGCTACACCTTC. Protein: CATSGVRAQGEGYTF.